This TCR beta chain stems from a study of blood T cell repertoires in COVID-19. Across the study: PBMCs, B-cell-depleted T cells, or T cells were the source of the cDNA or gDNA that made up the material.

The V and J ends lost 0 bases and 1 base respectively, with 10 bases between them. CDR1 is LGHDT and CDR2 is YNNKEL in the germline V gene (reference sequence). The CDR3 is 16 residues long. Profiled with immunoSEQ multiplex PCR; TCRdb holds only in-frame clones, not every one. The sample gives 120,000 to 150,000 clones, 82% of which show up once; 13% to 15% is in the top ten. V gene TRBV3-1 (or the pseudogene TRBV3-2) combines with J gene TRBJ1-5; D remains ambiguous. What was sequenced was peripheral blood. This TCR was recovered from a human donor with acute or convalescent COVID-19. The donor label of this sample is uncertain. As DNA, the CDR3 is TGTGCCAGCAGCCAAGAGACGGGTGGGAGCAATCAGCCCCAGCATTTT. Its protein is CASSQETGGSNQPQHF.